The clone carrying this T cell receptor beta chain was seen only once. What it recognizes is unknown. These data belong to a study of vaccination effects on CD4 cells after COVID-19. Method: immunoSEQ multiplex PCR; TCRdb's copy keeps in-frame clones and lacks some. The sample comprises some 40,000 clones, approximately 70% of which are singletons, and less than 9.5% rests with the top ten. The CDR3 is made up of 13 amino acids. Germline values: CDR1 LNHDA, CDR2 SQIVND (reference sequence). Trimming left V 6 bases short and J 2 bases short, with 10 bases between. Once cultured for nine to ten days, the cells underwent separation to obtain CD4+ T cells. Every participant took two doses of the BNT162b2 or mRNA-1273 vaccine. Vaccine recipients had no previous SARS-CoV-2 infection; their nucleocapsid antibodies were negative. General study findings and limits: Marked clonal contraction was seen late after vaccination (in both infection- and vaccine-induced clones).

This material consisted of CD4+ T cells from PBMCs cultured without peptide, taken after COVID-19 vaccination. The clonotype was recovered from a human donor who received a COVID-19 vaccine. The genes are TRBV19 and TRBJ1-2, with D perhaps TRBD1 (6 bases). The chain's CDR3 is CASSLGQNYGYTF. As DNA, the CDR3 is TGTGCCAGTAGCCTAGGACAGAACTATGGCTACACCTTC.